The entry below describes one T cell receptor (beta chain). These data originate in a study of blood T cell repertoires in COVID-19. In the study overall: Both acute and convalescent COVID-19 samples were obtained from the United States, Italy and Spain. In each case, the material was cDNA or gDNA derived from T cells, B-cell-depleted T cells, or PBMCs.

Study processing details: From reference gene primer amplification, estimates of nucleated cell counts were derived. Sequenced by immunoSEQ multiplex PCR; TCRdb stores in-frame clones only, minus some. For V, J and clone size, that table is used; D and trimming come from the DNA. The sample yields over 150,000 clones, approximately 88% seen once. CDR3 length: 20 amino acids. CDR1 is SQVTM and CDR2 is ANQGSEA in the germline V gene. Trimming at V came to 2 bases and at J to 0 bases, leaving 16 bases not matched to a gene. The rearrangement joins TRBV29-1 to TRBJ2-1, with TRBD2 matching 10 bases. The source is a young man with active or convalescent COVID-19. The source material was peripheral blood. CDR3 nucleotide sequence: TGCAGCGTTGAAAGGGAACTAGCGGGACGATACTCCAGCTCCTACAATGAGCAGTTCTTC. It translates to CSVERELAGRYSSSYNEQFF.